These 25 T cell receptor beta chains were all obtained from the same sample, sequenced in a study of CD8+ T cells in alopecia areata (dated by TCRdb to the late 2010s). Library preparation used the immunoSEQ multiplex PCR assay. For TCR sequencing, RNA was extracted from every sample and reverse transcribed into cDNA to serve as template. TCRdb re-hosts the immuneACCESS table, in-frame sequences only. Its copies lack some clones; in the studies checked, an unresolved V gene accounts for under half of them, and the cause for the rest is not known. The sample data list around 70,000 clones, and 29% of these were observed just once. The biggest ten clones account for 14% to 15% of the sample. Sample time point, as interpreted from the label and publication: around 28 days on oral tofacitinib. The treatment or condition label here, explained by the study, means: oral pan-JAK inhibitor, 5-10 mg twice daily.

The sequenced sample was CD8+ T cells sorted from blood, obtained at week 4, from a patient treated with tofacitinib. The receptors stem from a human donor with alopecia areata.

Only a few counts were recorded for this clone. The chain joins TRBV30 to TRBJ2-7; the D gene is possibly TRBD1 (5 bases). This CDR3 has 10 amino acids. CDR1 is GTSNPN, CDR2 SVGIG, per germline (reference sequence). Trimming took 5 bases from V and 4 from J, leaving 6 bases between them. DNA of the CDR3: TGTGCCTGGGGGGCATACGAGCAGTACTTC. This gives the protein CAWGAYEQYF.

The chain combines TRBV11-2 with TRBJ2-7; D possibly matches TRBD1 or TRBD2 (6 bases each). Germline V gene sequence: CDR1 SGHAT, CDR2 FQNNGV. The CDR3 is 13 residues long. V was cut by 2 bases and J by 4 bases, with 9 bases left in between. CDR3 sequence reads: CASSLPGAYEQYF. CDR3 coding DNA: TGTGCCAGCAGCTTACCGGGGGCTTACGAGCAGTACTTC.

V gene TRBV7-2 combines with J gene TRBJ2-7; 7 bases are a match to TRBD1. The CDR3 sequence is 14 residues long. Germline V gene lookup returns CDR1 SGHTA and CDR2 FQGNSA. Losses at the gene ends were 5 bases for V and 3 bases for J; bases not matched to a gene: 7. The CDR3 DNA sequence: TGTGCCAGCAGCCCCGACCGGGACAGCTACGAGCAGTACTTC. Its protein product is CASSPDRDSYEQYF.

V usage is TRBV29-1 and J usage is TRBJ1-1; D call uncertain. The germline V and J ends were trimmed by 6 bases and 6 bases, with 20 bases remaining between them. The CDR3 contains 14 residues. Germline V gene lookup returns CDR1 SQVTM and CDR2 ANQGSEA. The CDR3 coding sequence is TGCAGCGTCTCTGGGGTAGACCTGAGGGCTGAAGCTTTCTTT. This sequence encodes CSVSGVDLRAEAFF.

The CDR3 DNA sequence: TGTGCCAGCATCAACAACGGGGCCTTATCGCCCACGCAGTATTTT. It yields the protein CASINNGALSPTQYF. The chain couples TRBV11-2 to TRBJ2-3; D is perhaps TRBD1 or TRBD2 (5 bases each). V dropped 7 bases and J dropped 9 bases, with 23 bases sitting between them. Germline CDR1 SGHAT, CDR2 FQNNGV. The CDR3 totals 15 residues. The whole variable domain, filled in from reference TRBV11-2 and TRBJ2-3, reads EAGVAQSPRYKIIEKRQSVAFWCNPISGHATLYWYQQILGQGPKLLIQFQNNGVVDDSQLPKDRFSAERLKGVDSTLKIQPAKLEDSAVYLCASINNGALSPTQYFGPGTRLTVL.

This clone was counted between two and nine times. V is TRBV30 and J is TRBJ2-5, with 14 bases that match TRBD2. V gave up 4 bases and J gave up 4 bases; unmatched junction bases: 2. The CDR3 covers 14 residues. Looked up from germline, CDR1 is GTSNPN and CDR2 is SVGIG (reference sequence). As DNA, the CDR3 is TGTGCCTGGAATGGACTAGCGGGAGGAGAGACCCAGTACTTC. It encodes CAWNGLAGGETQYF.

The chain combines TRBV9 with TRBJ1-2, with D possibly TRBD1 on 6 matching bases. This CDR3 is 15 amino acids long. Trimming stripped 3 bases from V and 7 bases from J, with 19 bases between. Germline CDR1 and CDR2: SGDLS and YYNGEE. The CDR3 sequence: CASSASGAQSSGYTF. The CDR3 DNA follows: TGTGCCAGCAGCGCATCGGGGGCGCAGTCCTCTGGCTACACCTTC.

This chain uses TRBV6-4 with TRBJ2-3; TRBD2 might be the D (5 bases). The germline gives CDR1 MRHNA, CDR2 SNTAGT. The CDR3 runs 12 residues. Trimming removed 3 bases at V and 5 bases at J, with 6 bases between. The CDR3 protein is CASSDGGDTQYF. The CDR3 DNA sequence: TGTGCCAGCAGTGATGGAGGAGATACGCAGTATTTT.

This clone was seen just once. The V and J genes are TRBV29-1 and TRBJ2-1; perhaps D is TRBD1 or TRBD2 (5 bases each). V was pared by 4 bases and J by 6 bases, with 13 bases between. The CDR3 runs to 13 residues. Germline V gene sequence: CDR1 SQVTM, CDR2 ANQGSEA. CDR3 residues: CSVGGRNSNEQFF. CDR3 nucleotides: TGCAGCGTTGGGGGGAGAAACTCCAATGAGCAGTTCTTC.

The CDR3 loop reads CASSLDGNEQFF. Written as DNA, the CDR3 is TGTGCCAGCAGCTTAGACGGGAATGAGCAGTTCTTC. The chain couples TRBV11-2 to TRBJ2-1; D call uncertain. Trimming pared 0 bases from V and 7 bases from J, leaving 4 bases between. The CDR3 consists of 12 residues. Looked up from germline, CDR1 is SGHAT and CDR2 is FQNNGV.

This clone was detected only a few times. The CDR3 sequence is CASSYRDSQETQYF. The CDR3 DNA sequence: TGTGCCAGCAGCTACCGGGACAGCCAAGAGACCCAGTACTTC. This chain uses TRBV7-9 with TRBJ2-5; 7 nucleotides match TRBD1. The CDR3 covers 14 residues. With V trimmed by 4 bases and J by 1 base, 3 bases remained unmatched. Germline CDR1 and CDR2: SEHNR and FQNEAQ (reference sequence).

The chain couples TRBV7-9 to TRBJ2-7; 7 bases are a match to TRBD1. CDR3 length: 17 residues. J was trimmed by 3 bases and V by 4 bases; bases with no gene match: 15. Germline V gene data show CDR1 as SEHNR and CDR2 as FQNEAQ (reference sequence). The DNA for the CDR3 is TGTGCCAGCAGCTCCTCGGCCGGACAGGAGAATCACTACGAGCAGTACTTC. Protein: CASSSSAGQENHYEQYF.

This clone has more than one count but fewer than ten. The chain uses TRBV29-1 and TRBJ2-5; tentatively, D is TRBD2 (5 bases). Germline CDR1 is SQVTM and CDR2 is ANQGSEA. V lost 6 bases to trimming and J lost 5 bases, with 10 bases between them. The CDR3 spans 11 residues. The DNA for the CDR3 is TGCAGCGTCTTCTGGAGGGAGACCCAGTACTTC. Its protein product is CSVFWRETQYF.

The rearrangement uses TRBV2 and TRBJ2-3; 7 nucleotides agree with TRBD2. Germline CDR1 SNHLY, CDR2 FYNNEI. V gave up 3 bases and J gave up 2 bases; unmatched junction bases: 17. The CDR3 extends over 19 amino acids. This chain's CDR3 is CASSERAPPLAAYTDTQYF. The CDR3 region has the DNA TGTGCCAGCAGTGAGAGAGCCCCTCCCCTAGCGGCTTACACAGATACGCAGTATTTT.

V is TRBV29-1 and J is TRBJ1-1; possibly TRBD1 for D (5 bases). The germline gives CDR1 SQVTM, CDR2 ANQGSEA. V lost 7 bases and J lost 4, with 16 bases in between. The CDR3 consists of 13 residues. As DNA, the CDR3 is TGCAGCGGTGGTTTTGGGGCGCGCACTGAAGCTTTCTTT. It translates to CSGGFGARTEAFF.

V usage is TRBV7-9 and J usage is TRBJ2-1, with 7 bases lining up with TRBD2. Germline V gene sequence: CDR1 SEHNR, CDR2 FQNEAQ (reference sequence). The CDR3 length is 12 residues. The V segment lost 5 bases and the J segment 9 bases; nucleotides outside the gene matches: 4. CDR3 sequence: CASSPTSLEQFF. The CDR3 DNA reads as TGTGCCAGCAGCCCGACTAGCCTTGAGCAGTTCTTC.

There are a few counts of this clone. The V call is TRBV7-9, the J call TRBJ2-1; the match to TRBD2 covers 11 bases. The CDR3 covers 15 residues. Germline V gene sequence: CDR1 SEHNR, CDR2 FQNEAQ (reference sequence). After removal of 6 bases from V and 8 bases from J, the junction contained 9 bases not matched to a gene. CDR3: CASRPSSGRTDEQFF. For the CDR3, the DNA is TGTGCCAGCAGGCCTTCTAGCGGGAGGACCGATGAGCAGTTCTTC.

This clone was detected only a few times. The J gene is TRBJ2-7, the V gene TRBV5-1; no firm D call. Germline CDR1 is SGHRS and CDR2 is YFSETQ. V lost 0 bases and J lost 2, with 6 bases in between. The CDR3 spans 13 residues. The CDR3 here is CASSLAPPYEQYF. The CDR3 nucleotides read TGCGCCAGCAGCTTGGCGCCTCCCTACGAGCAGTACTTC.

This chain joins TRBV29-1 and TRBJ2-2, with a possible D match to TRBD1 (5 bases). Between the trimmed V and J ends, which lost 0 bases and 4 bases, there was a span of 21 bases. From germline, CDR1 is SQVTM and CDR2 ANQGSEA. The CDR3 covers 18 residues. The CDR3 spells CSVEDRSVWATGTGELFF. CDR3 nucleotides: TGCAGCGTTGAAGATCGGTCCGTGTGGGCTACAGGCACCGGGGAGCTGTTTTTT.

The chain couples TRBV13 to TRBJ2-5, with D perhaps matching TRBD1 (5 bases). CDR3 length: 13 amino acids. CDR1 is PRHDT and CDR2 is FYEKMQ in the germline V gene (reference sequence). V was shortened by 6 bases and J by 7 bases, with 15 bases between the two germline ends. The CDR3 coding sequence is TGTGCCAGCAGTAAGCCCAATCAGGGGACCCAGTACTTC. Translating gives CASSKPNQGTQYF.

A few counts support this clone. The chain's CDR3 is CASSLDRAYEQYF. Here the CDR3 DNA reads TGTGCCAGCAGCTTAGACCGAGCCTACGAGCAGTACTTC. The chain carries TRBV7-4 and TRBJ2-7; unclear D gene. The germline V gene has CDR1 SGHVT and CDR2 SQSDAQ. CDR3 size: 13 residues. V was shortened by 1 base and J by 2 bases, with 6 bases between the two germline ends.

V gene TRBV29-1 combines with J gene TRBJ1-2; no definite D call. The CDR3 is made up of 11 amino acids. Between the trimmed V and J ends, which lost 4 bases and 3 bases, there was a span of 6 bases. Germline CDR1 and CDR2: SQVTM and ANQGSEA. The CDR3 spells CSVGRDYGYTF. The CDR3 coding sequence is TGCAGCGTTGGGCGCGACTATGGCTACACCTTC.

This chain connects TRBV5-6 to TRBJ2-7; D not certain. The V end lost 0 bases, the J end lost 3 bases, and 4 bases lay between the germline ends. CDR1 is SGHDT and CDR2 is YYEEEE in the germline V gene. The CDR3 covers 12 residues. The CDR3 spells CASSLGDYEQYF. DNA of the CDR3: TGTGCCAGCAGCTTGGGGGACTACGAGCAGTACTTC.

This clone has a handful of counts. The chain combines TRBV7-9 with TRBJ2-2; D gene unclear. The CDR3 is 13 amino acids. The germline V and J ends were trimmed by 5 bases and 7 bases, with 11 bases remaining between them. The germline gives CDR1 SEHNR, CDR2 FQNEAQ (reference sequence). The CDR3 coding sequence is TGTGCCAGCAGCGCCAGAGACATCGGGGAGCTGTTTTTT. This translates into CASSARDIGELFF. The full variable domain, with the rest looked up from reference TRBV7-9 and TRBJ2-2, is DTGVSQNPRHKITKRGQNVTFRCDPISEHNRLYWYRQTLGQGPEFLTYFQNEAQLEKSRLLSDRFSAERPKGSFSTLEIQRTEQGDSAMYLCASSARDIGELFFGEGSRLTVL.

This chain links TRBV11-2 with TRBJ1-1, with D uncertain. V was pared by 1 base and J by 6 bases, with 9 bases between. There are 13 residues in the CDR3. Per germline, CDR1 SGHAT and CDR2 FQNNGV. The CDR3 is CASSLGGMAEAFF. As DNA, the CDR3 is TGTGCCAGCAGCTTAGGAGGGATGGCTGAAGCTTTCTTT. Variable domain in full (rest from reference TRBV11-2 and TRBJ1-1): EAGVAQSPRYKIIEKRQSVAFWCNPISGHATLYWYQQILGQGPKLLIQFQNNGVVDDSQLPKDRFSAERLKGVDSTLKIQPAKLEDSAVYLCASSLGGMAEAFFGQGTRLTVV.